Listed below are T cell receptor beta chains from one sample, sequenced in a study of molecular identifiers for immune sequencing clone quantification. TCRdb passed the PCR reads through MiXCR, listing each CDR3 protein once. This sample has roughly 630,000 distinct CDR3 sequences, with about 25% found just once. Input material: naive CD8+ T cells from blood, with Jurkat cell RNA spiked in. Receptors originate from a human donor in good health. Some libraries in this study had Jurkat cell RNA spiked in. Both conserved end residues are part of each CDR3. D genes are given only for firm matches. For some rows the clone size is stated as once, few or many, or as a class when expanded; others skip it.

.	TRBV7-9	TRBJ1-2	few	TGTGCCAGCAGCTCGGGACTGCAGACTAACTATGGCTACACCTTC	CASSSGLQTNYGYTF
TRBD2	TRBV27	TRBJ2-5	.	TGTGCCGGCAGGGCGACTAGCGGGCGGACGGAGACCCAGTACTTC	CAGRATSGRTETQYF
.	TRBV2	TRBJ1-1	many	TGTGCCAGCCACCCGGGGGGTGAAGCTTTCTTT	CASHPGGEAFF
.	TRBV6-2/TRBV6-3	TRBJ2-2	.	TGTGCCAGCAGTTACTCGAACAGGGCGGTAGGGGCCGGGGAGCTGGTTTTT	CASSYSNRAVGAGELVF
TRBD2	TRBV5-3	TRBJ2-7	.	TGTGCCAGCAGCGCATTAGCGGGGGCGAGGGACGAGCAGTACTTC	CASSALAGARDEQYF
.	TRBV9	TRBJ1-3	.	TGTGCCAGCGGCCCGGGTGCAGTGATCTCTGGAAACACCATATATTTT	CASGPGAVISGNTIYF
.	TRBV6-2/TRBV6-3	TRBJ2-7	.	TGTGCCAGCAGTTACGCTCCAGTCTCTTACGAGCAGTACTTC	CASSYAPVSYEQYF
.	TRBV7-2	TRBJ1-5	many	TGTGCCAGCAGCTTGGACAATAGCAATCAGCCCCAGCATTTT	CASSLDNSNQPQHF
TRBD2	TRBV19	TRBJ2-7	.	TGTGCCAGACCCCGGGGGGTGGACGAGCAGTACTTC	CARPRGVDEQYF
.	TRBV30	TRBJ2-3	many	TGTGCCTGGCAGGGAGACACAGATACGCAGTATTTT	CAWQGDTDTQYF
TRBD1	TRBV20-1	TRBJ1-2	.	TGCAGTGCTAAACCGCCCCCGGGACAGGGCCTCACTAACTATGGCTACACCTTC	CSAKPPPGQGLTNYGYTF
.	TRBV13	TRBJ2-3	.	TGTGCCAGCAGCTCCACGACAGGTACGCAGTATTTT	CASSSTTGTQYF
TRBD1	TRBV6-2/TRBV6-3	TRBJ1-5	.	TGTGCCAGCAGGTACGCAGGGGGCAGGGATCAGCCCCAGCATTTT	CASRYAGGRDQPQHF
TRBD2	TRBV6-6	TRBJ2-5	many	TGTGCCAGCAGTTACTCGACGGGAGGGTTAGAGACCCAGTACTTC	CASSYSTGGLETQYF
TRBD1	TRBV28	TRBJ2-1	few	TGTGCCAGCAGCCCGCTCGTTCAGGGGGATGAGCAGTTCTTC	CASSPLVQGDEQFF
.	TRBV19	TRBJ2-1	few	TGTGCCAGTAGTATGACTACCCGGGGAAGCTCCTACAATGAGCAGTTCTTC	CASSMTTRGSSYNEQFF
.	TRBV20-1	TRBJ2-3	many	TGCAGTGCTAGAGGGAGGACAGAGTTCACAGATACGCAGTATTTT	CSARGRTEFTDTQYF
TRBD2	TRBV20-1	TRBJ2-1	.	TGCAGTGTTACACCGGGACTAGCGTACAATGAGCAGTTCTTC	CSVTPGLAYNEQFF
TRBD2	TRBV27	TRBJ2-3	.	TGTGCCAGCAGTCTCGGACTAGCGGGAGGTTACGGTGATACGCAGTATTTT	CASSLGLAGGYGDTQYF
.	TRBV3-1	TRBJ2-5	many	TGTGCCAGCAGCCCTTACTCGCAAGAGACCCAGTACTTC	CASSPYSQETQYF
.	TRBV2	TRBJ1-2	few	TGTGCCCGACAAAGGGACAACTATGGCTACACCTTC	CARQRDNYGYTF
TRBD2	TRBV5-1	TRBJ2-3	.	TGCGCCAGCAGCTCGTTACTAGCGGGGGGGACCACAGATACGCAGTATTTT	CASSSLLAGGTTDTQYF
.	TRBV7-9	TRBJ2-6	many	TGTGCCAGCACCCAGCGGGACAGAGACTCTGGGGCCAACGTCCTGACTTTC	CASTQRDRDSGANVLTF
.	TRBV28	TRBJ2-3	.	TGTGCCAGCAGTCCGGCCACGGGCGGCGCTAGCACAGATACGCAGTATTTT	CASSPATGGASTDTQYF
.	TRBV27	TRBJ2-2	many	TGTGCCAGCAGTTTACTGTCCTCCGCCGGGGAGCTGTTTTTT	CASSLLSSAGELFF
TRBD1	TRBV16	TRBJ1-4	.	TGTGCCAGCAGCCAATCAGCCGGGACAGGTGGTGAAAAACTGTTTTTT	CASSQSAGTGGEKLFF
.	TRBV5-1	TRBJ2-6	many	TGCGCCAGCAGCCCCGAGGGGGCTGGGGCCAACGTCCTGACTTTC	CASSPEGAGANVLTF
.	TRBV9	TRBJ2-1	few	TGTGCCAGCAGCGTAGACGGGATTAAGTACAATGAGCAGTTCTTC	CASSVDGIKYNEQFF